Listed below are T cell receptor beta chains from one sample, sequenced in a study of blood T cell repertoires in COVID-19. Here immunoSEQ multiplex PCR was the method, and the copy in TCRdb shows in-frame clones only, minus some. Of some 300,000 clones listed, nearly 90% are singletons. The specimen was peripheral blood. These receptors were taken from a young woman with COVID-19, enrolled during active disease. The conserved cysteine and the conserved F or W are not part of the CDR3 here.

v_gene	len	j_gene	CDR3aa
TRBV2	13	TRBJ2-2	ASSDSWAGTGELF
TRBV11-2	11	TRBJ2-7	ASSLVSGYEQY
TRBV27	13	TRBJ2-7	ASSSPGKSSYEQY
TRBV2	9	TRBJ2-7	ASRAGYEQY
TRBV12-3/TRBV12-4	10	TRBJ2-1	ASSPGVGEQF
TRBV5-1	12	TRBJ2-5	ASSSAGGGETQY
TRBV28	12	TRBJ1-2	ASSPRQVLGGYT
TRBV18	11	TRBJ1-1	ASSSQGNTEAF
TRBV7-2	13	TRBJ2-5	ASSPLGGGTETQY
TRBV28	11	TRBJ1-1	ASSLGARTEAF
TRBV3-1/TRBV3-2	15	TRBJ2-1	ASSPRKGQKSYNEQF
TRBV4-2	15	TRBJ2-2	ASSHHRGTLGTGELF
TRBV15	12	TRBJ2-1	ATSRGRAYNEQF
TRBV14	16	TRBJ1-3	ASSQEEGVPISGNTIY
TRBV16	11	TRBJ1-4	ASSQYVSEKLF
TRBV9	14	TRBJ2-3	ASSVATRVSTDTQY
TRBV4-1	14	TRBJ1-2	ASISDIWSRGGGYT
TRBV6-5	13	TRBJ1-5	ASREVADYNQPQH
TRBV12-2	14	TRBJ1-1	ASRLGRDRGNTEAF
TRBV3-1/TRBV3-2	12	TRBJ1-1	ASSQEGGLAEAF
TRBV19	11	TRBJ2-1	ASTFGGAFEQF
TRBV7-2	13	TRBJ1-5	ASSLDGISNQPQH